Below, one TCR beta chain is given with its context. No antigen is known for it. This entry comes from a study of OX40 agonist ivuxolimab in advanced cancers. Study information: While on treatment, patients had intravenous ivuxolimab at 0.01 to 10 mg/kg every 2 weeks.

Trimming removed 6 bases from V and 5 bases from J, with 19 bases in between. CDR3 length equals 15 residues. Looked up from germline, CDR1 is MNHEY and CDR2 is SVGAGI. Some clones are missing from TCRdb's copy, which holds only in-frame ones; the method was immunoSEQ multiplex PCR. The table shows some 77,000 clones, with approximately 85% occurring only once. Study-wide results and caveats: CD4+ and CD8+ blood T cells expanded clonally by week 6 at 0.1 to 3.0 mg/kg.

The source material was CD4+ or CD8+ T cells sorted from blood, sampled in a trial of the OX40 agonist ivuxolimab. This receptor was taken from an adult with an advanced solid tumor such as melanoma, head and neck, liver or kidney cancer. This chain joins TRBV6-5 and TRBJ2-5; D is unclear. The CDR3 region is CASSARAINGETQYF. CDR3 DNA: TGTGCCAGCAGCGCTAGGGCCATTAATGGGGAGACCCAGTACTTC.